The 17 T cell receptor beta chains in this list originate from one sample, sequenced in a study of shared clonotypes between healthy human individuals. The naive CD8 fraction comprised CD45RO-negative cells positively selected for CCR7 and excluded terminally differentiated effector memory CD45RA+ cells. The protocol was immunoSEQ multiplex PCR, while the TCRdb copy is restricted to in-frame clones and leaves out a portion. The sample carries around 2,000,000 clones, roughly 94% recorded once. The specimen sequenced was naive CD8+ T cells sorted from blood. These receptors all come from a man in his late teens or twenties in good health.

The chain couples TRBV9 to TRBJ2-2; D not resolved. V dropped 5 bases and J dropped 3 bases, with 11 bases sitting between them. From germline, CDR1 is SGDLS and CDR2 YYNGEE. The CDR3 is 14 amino acids. CDR3 in amino acids: CASSDLRDTGELFF. In nucleotides, the CDR3 is TGTGCCAGCAGTGATCTTCGAGACACCGGGGAGCTGTTTTTT. Full variable domain (outside the CDR3, taken from reference TRBV9 and TRBJ2-2): DSGVTQTPKHLITATGQRVTLRCSPRSGDLSVYWYQQSLDQGLQFLIQYYNGEERAKGNILERFSAQQFPDLHSELNLSSLELGDSALYFCASSDLRDTGELFFGEGSRLTVL.

The chain recombines TRBV29-1 with TRBJ2-1, with D hard to call. Trimming shortened V by 3 bases and J by 7 bases, and 10 bases separated the two germline ends. Germline values: CDR1 SQVTM, CDR2 ANQGSEA. The CDR3 covers 12 residues. CDR3 sequence reads: CSVDRSSNEQFF. The CDR3 region has the DNA TGCAGCGTTGACAGGTCGTCTAATGAGCAGTTCTTC.

This chain joins TRBV2 and TRBJ1-1, with D tentatively TRBD1 (6 bases). The V and J ends lost 6 bases and 3 bases respectively, with 11 bases between them. CDR3 size: 13 residues. Looked up from germline, CDR1 is SNHLY and CDR2 is FYNNEI. The CDR3 nucleotides read TGTGCCAGCAGGGGGGCAGGGGACACTGAAGCTTTCTTT. Amino acid sequence: CASRGAGDTEAFF.

V gene TRBV4-3 combines with J gene TRBJ2-7; TRBD2 matches 8 bases. This CDR3 has 17 amino acids. V trimming: 0 bases; J trimming: 5 bases; junction bases outside the gene matches: 12. Germline CDR1 and CDR2: LGHNA and YSLEER. CDR3 protein: CASSQDPQAGAYNEQYF. CDR3 coding DNA: TGCGCCAGCAGCCAAGATCCCCAAGCGGGAGCTTACAACGAGCAGTACTTC.

The chain joins TRBV7-6 to TRBJ2-2, with no clear D. V dropped 4 bases and J dropped 5 bases, with 11 bases sitting between them. This CDR3 is 14 amino acids long. Germline CDR1 is SGHVS and CDR2 is FNYEAQ. The CDR3 region has the DNA TGTGCCAGCAGCTCCCCCGCGAGTACCGGGGAGCTGTTTTTT. Translating it yields CASSSPASTGELFF.

The chain links TRBV15 to TRBJ2-1; D gene ambiguous. With 0 bases removed from V and 1 base from J, the gap between germline ends came to 7 bases. The CDR3 covers 15 residues. CDR1 and CDR2 from the germline V gene are LNHNV and YYDKDF (reference sequence). Here the CDR3 DNA reads TGTGCCACCAGCAGAGAGTTTCTATCCTACAATGAGCAGTTCTTC. This encodes CATSREFLSYNEQFF. The entire variable domain, with the rest obtained from reference TRBV15 and TRBJ2-1, is as follows: DAMVIQNPRYQVTQFGKPVTLSCSQTLNHNVMYWYQQKSSQAPKLLFHYYDKDFNNEADTPDNFQSRRPNTSFCFLDIRSPGLGDTAMYLCATSREFLSYNEQFFGPGTRLTVL.

The chain employs TRBV10-2 and TRBJ2-7; D gene unclear. The ends were cut back, 3 bases at V and 5 bases at J, with 14 bases in the middle. Germline V gene sequence: CDR1 WSHSY, CDR2 SAAADI. CDR3 length equals 14 residues. The CDR3 DNA reads TGCGCCAGCAGTGAATTAGTCCCAGGTGACGAGCAGTACTTC. Translating gives CASSELVPGDEQYF.

The rearrangement uses TRBV4-3 and TRBJ2-7; 10 bases are shared with TRBD2. Trimming cost V 4 bases and J 0 bases; bases outside gene matches: 3. This CDR3 has 15 amino acids. CDR1 LGHNA and CDR2 YSLEER come from the germline V gene. The DNA for the CDR3 is TGCGCCAGCAGCCCTACTAGCGGGGACTCCTACGAGCAGTACTTC. Its protein product is CASSPTSGDSYEQYF.

The chain has TRBV28 and TRBJ2-3; TRBD2 aligns across 14 bases. CDR1 is MDHEN and CDR2 is SYDVKM in the germline V gene. There are 17 residues in the CDR3. The V and J ends lost 5 bases and 1 base, in that order; junction bases with no gene match: 5. Here the CDR3 reads CASSLPGLAGGTDTQYF. The CDR3 DNA follows: TGTGCCAGCAGTCTTCCGGGACTAGCGGGGGGCACAGATACGCAGTATTTT. The variable domain in full, with the rest retrieved from reference TRBV28 and TRBJ2-3, is DVKVTQSSRYLVKRTGEKVFLECVQDMDHENMFWYRQDPGLGLRLIYFSYDVKMKEKGDIPEGYSVSREKKERFSLILESASTNQTSMYLCASSLPGLAGGTDTQYFGPGTRLTVL.

Concerning this clone: The limits of the CDR3 on the DNA are not certain, so only TCRdb's listed CDR3 is given. The V and J genes are TRBV6-4 and TRBJ2-3; the tabulated D call, TRBD2, remains unverified against the DNA. The germline V gene encodes CDR1 MRHNA and CDR2 SNTAGT. The CDR3 totals 17 residues, both ends included. The CDR3 region is CASSDLEREGRADTQYF.

This rearrangement joins TRBV7-9 to TRBJ2-3; weak D call: TRBD2 (6 bases). The CDR3 sequence is 16 residues long. V lost 2 bases, J lost 3 bases, and 15 bases lay in between. Germline loops: CDR1 SEHNR, CDR2 FQNEAQ (reference sequence). The CDR3 protein is CASSLSPGLWTDTQYF. CDR3 in DNA: TGTGCCAGCAGCTTATCCCCGGGACTGTGGACAGATACGCAGTATTTT.

A word on this clone: Other DNA sequences within the sample encode an identical CDR3. The V call is TRBV15, the J call TRBJ2-1; no clear D gene. V lost 0 bases to trimming and J lost 4 bases, with 4 bases between them. Germline V gives CDR1 LNHNV, CDR2 YYDKDF (reference sequence). This CDR3 region has 13 residues. The CDR3 DNA is TGTGCCACCAGCAGAGAGGGATACAATGAGCAGTTCTTC. Translation: CATSREGYNEQFF.

This clone is a singleton in its sample. The chain links TRBV5-6 to TRBJ2-5; D remains ambiguous. Germline lookup yields CDR1 SGHDT and CDR2 YYEEEE. This CDR3 is built from 13 residues. The ends were cut back, 1 base at V and 3 bases at J, with 7 bases in the middle. Written as DNA, the CDR3 is TGTGCCAGCAGCTTGAACGAGGAAGAGACCCAGTACTTC. Its protein is CASSLNEEETQYF. Supplemented by reference TRBV5-6 and TRBJ2-5, the full variable domain reads DAGVTQSPTHLIKTRGQQVTLRCSPKSGHDTVSWYQQALGQGPQFIFQYYEEEERQRGNFPDRFSGHQFPNYSSELNVNALLLGDSALYLCASSLNEEETQYFGPGTRLLVL.

This chain links TRBV4-1 with TRBJ2-2; TRBD2 matches 8 bases. Germline assignment: CDR1 MGHRA and CDR2 YSYEKL. The V and J ends lost 3 bases and 2 bases, in that order; junction bases with no gene match: 5. The CDR3 has 16 residues. The CDR3 reads CASSQEGLVNTGELFF. CDR3 in DNA: TGCGCCAGCAGCCAGGAGGGACTAGTCAACACCGGGGAGCTGTTTTTT.

V and J are TRBV4-1 and TRBJ2-1; D gene ambiguous. V lost 5 bases to trimming and J lost 1 base, with 18 bases between them. This CDR3 has 17 residues. Per germline, CDR1 MGHRA and CDR2 YSYEKL. CDR3 sequence: CASSLKAPTNSYNEQFF. CDR3 in DNA: TGCGCCAGCAGCTTGAAAGCGCCGACAAATTCCTACAATGAGCAGTTCTTC.

The count of this clone is one. The V and J genes are TRBV7-6 and TRBJ2-1; the match to TRBD2 covers 10 bases. The CDR3 extends over 16 amino acids. The germline V gene encodes CDR1 SGHVS and CDR2 FNYEAQ. The J segment lost 2 bases and the V segment lost 2 bases, leaving 3 bases of the junction unmatched. Written as DNA, the CDR3 is TGTGCCAGCAGCTTATCCGGACTAGCGGCCTACAATGAGCAGTTCTTC. This translates into CASSLSGLAAYNEQFF.

The chain couples TRBV5-6 to TRBJ1-2; no clear D. This CDR3 is 12 amino acids long. CDR1 and CDR2 (germline): SGHDT, YYEEEE. Trimming left V 3 bases short and J 6 bases short, with 9 bases between. CDR3 DNA: TGTGCCAGCAGCTCAGAACCCAATGGCTACACCTTC. It translates to CASSSEPNGYTF. The entire variable domain, with the rest obtained from reference TRBV5-6 and TRBJ1-2, is as follows: DAGVTQSPTHLIKTRGQQVTLRCSPKSGHDTVSWYQQALGQGPQFIFQYYEEEERQRGNFPDRFSGHQFPNYSSELNVNALLLGDSALYLCASSSEPNGYTFGSGTRLTVV.